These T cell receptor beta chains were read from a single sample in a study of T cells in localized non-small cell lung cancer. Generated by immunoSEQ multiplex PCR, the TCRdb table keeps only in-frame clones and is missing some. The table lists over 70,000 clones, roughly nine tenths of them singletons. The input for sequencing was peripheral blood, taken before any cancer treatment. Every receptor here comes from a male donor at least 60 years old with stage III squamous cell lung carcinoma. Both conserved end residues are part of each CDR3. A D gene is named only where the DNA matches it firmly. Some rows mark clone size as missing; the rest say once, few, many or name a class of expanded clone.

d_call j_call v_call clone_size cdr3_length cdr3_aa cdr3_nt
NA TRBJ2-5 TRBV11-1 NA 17 CASSHSTGTLRRETQYF TGTGCCAGCAGCCATTCCACCGGGACATTAAGACGAGAGACCCAGTACTTC
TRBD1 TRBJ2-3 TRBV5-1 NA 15 CASSFMGQTTDTQYF TGCGCCAGCAGCTTTATGGGACAGACAACAGATACGCAGTATTTT
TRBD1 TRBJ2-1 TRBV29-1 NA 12 CSVEGTANEQFF TGCAGCGTTGAGGGGACAGCTAATGAGCAGTTCTTC
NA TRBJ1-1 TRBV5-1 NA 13 CASSATVNTEAFF TGCGCCAGCAGCGCCACAGTGAACACTGAAGCTTTCTTT
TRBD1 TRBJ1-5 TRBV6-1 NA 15 CASLQGVLGNQPQHF TGTGCCAGCTTACAGGGGGTCTTAGGCAATCAGCCCCAGCATTTT
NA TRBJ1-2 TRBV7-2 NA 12 CASSATGRGYTF TGTGCCAGCAGCGCGACAGGTCGAGGCTACACCTTC
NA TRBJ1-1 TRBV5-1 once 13 CASSSTLNTEAFF TGCGCCAGCAGCTCGACCCTGAACACTGAAGCTTTCTTT
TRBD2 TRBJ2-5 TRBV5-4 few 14 CASSSSGGQETQYF TGTGCCAGCAGCAGCAGCGGGGGGCAAGAGACCCAGTACTTC
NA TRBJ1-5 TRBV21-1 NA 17 CASSKFEMTGVNQPQHF TGTGCCAGCAGCAAGTTTGAAATGACAGGGGTCAATCAGCCCCAGCATTTT
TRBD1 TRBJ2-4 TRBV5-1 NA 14 CASSLGQGADIQYF TGCGCCAGCAGCTTGGGGCAGGGGGCGGACATTCAGTACTTC
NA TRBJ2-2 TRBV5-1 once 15 CASTHSEQNTGELFF TGCGCCAGCACCCATTCCGAACAGAACACCGGGGAGCTGTTTTTT
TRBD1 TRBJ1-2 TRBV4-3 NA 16 CASSQSVGQAGYGYTF TGCGCCAGCAGCCAATCGGTCGGACAGGCGGGCTATGGCTACACCTTC
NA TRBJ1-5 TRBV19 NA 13 CASSSNTEGGQHF TGTGCCAGTAGTAGCAACACAGAGGGGGGGCAGCATTTT
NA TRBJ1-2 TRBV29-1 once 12 CSAGTANYGYTF TGCAGCGCTGGCACAGCTAACTATGGCTACACCTTC
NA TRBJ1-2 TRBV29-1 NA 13 CSVEVRTGLGYTF TGCAGCGTTGAAGTTCGAACAGGGTTAGGCTACACCTTC
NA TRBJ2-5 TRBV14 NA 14 CASSQDHSQETQYF TGTGCCAGCAGCCAAGATCACAGCCAAGAGACCCAGTACTTC
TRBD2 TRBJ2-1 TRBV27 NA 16 CASSFRGGGRDNEQFF TGTGCCAGCAGTTTTAGAGGCGGGGGGCGGGACAATGAGCAGTTCTTC
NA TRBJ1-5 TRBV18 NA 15 CASSPTGSANQPQHF TGTGCCAGCTCACCGACAGGATCTGCCAATCAGCCCCAGCATTTT
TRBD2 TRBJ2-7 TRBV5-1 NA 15 CASSLAAGGINEQYF TGCGCCAGCAGCTTGGCGGCGGGGGGAATAAACGAGCAGTACTTC
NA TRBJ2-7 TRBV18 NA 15 CASSPRAALSYEQYF TGTGCCAGCTCACCAAGGGCAGCGCTCTCCTACGAGCAGTACTTC
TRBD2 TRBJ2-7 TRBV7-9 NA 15 CASSFLLGGPYEQYF TGTGCCAGCAGCTTTCTCCTGGGAGGGCCCTACGAGCAGTACTTC
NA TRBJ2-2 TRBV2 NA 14 CALEGIRNTGELFF TGTGCCCTAGAAGGAATTAGGAACACCGGGGAGCTGTTTTTT
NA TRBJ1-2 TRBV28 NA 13 CASSLHGRYGYTF TGTGCCAGCAGCCTTCACGGGCGCTATGGCTACACCTTC
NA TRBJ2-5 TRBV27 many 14 CASTLRGAQETQYF TGTGCCAGCACCCTGAGGGGAGCCCAAGAGACCCAGTACTTC
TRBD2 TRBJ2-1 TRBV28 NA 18 CASSLFSGGTFSYNEQFF TGTGCCAGCAGTTTATTTAGCGGGGGGACCTTCTCCTACAATGAGCAGTTCTTC
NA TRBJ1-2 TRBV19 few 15 CASSMAPDSPEGYTF TGTGCCAGTAGTATGGCCCCGGACAGCCCTGAGGGCTACACCTTC
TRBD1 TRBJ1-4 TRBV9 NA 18 CASSVSGQGVATNEKLFF TGTGCCAGCAGCGTGTCGGGACAGGGCGTAGCAACTAATGAAAAACTGTTTTTT
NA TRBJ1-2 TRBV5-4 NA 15 CASSLNTSPTGGYTF TGTGCCAGCAGCTTAAACACCTCCCCAACCGGTGGCTACACCTTC
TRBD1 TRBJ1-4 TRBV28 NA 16 CASSLRTGSLGEKLFF TGTGCCAGCAGTTTAAGGACAGGGTCCCTGGGGGAAAAACTGTTTTTT
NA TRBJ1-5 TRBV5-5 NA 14 CASSLGGEGQPQHF TGTGCCAGCAGCTTGGGTGGAGAGGGCCAGCCCCAGCATTTT
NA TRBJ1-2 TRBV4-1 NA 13 CASSSTGSYGYTF TGCGCCAGCAGCTCTACAGGATCGTATGGCTACACCTTC
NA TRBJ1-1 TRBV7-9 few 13 CASSLGAYTEAFF TGTGCCAGCAGCTTGGGGGCCTACACTGAAGCTTTCTTT
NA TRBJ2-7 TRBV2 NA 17 CASSEGMALWFSYEQYF TGTGCCAGCAGTGAAGGAATGGCGCTCTGGTTTTCCTACGAGCAGTACTTC
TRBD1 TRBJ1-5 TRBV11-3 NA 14 CASTSGGWLGPQHF TGTGCCAGCACTTCAGGGGGGTGGCTTGGGCCCCAGCATTTT
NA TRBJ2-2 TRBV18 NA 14 CASSPPLETGELFF TGTGCCAGCTCACCACCATTGGAAACCGGGGAGCTGTTTTTT
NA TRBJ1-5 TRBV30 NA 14 CAWSELGSNQPQHF TGTGCCTGGAGCGAACTGGGCAGCAATCAGCCCCAGCATTTT
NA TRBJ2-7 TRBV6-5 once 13 CASSQATTYEQYF TGTGCCAGCAGTCAGGCCACGACCTACGAGCAGTACTTC
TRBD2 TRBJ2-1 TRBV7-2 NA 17 CASSPYLLAGAYNEQFF TGTGCCAGCAGCCCCTACCTCCTAGCGGGGGCCTACAATGAGCAGTTCTTC
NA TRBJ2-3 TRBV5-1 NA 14 CASSFQGEADTQYF TGCGCCAGCAGCTTTCAAGGGGAGGCAGATACGCAGTATTTT
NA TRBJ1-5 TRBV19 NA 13 CASSPAVNQPQHF TGTGCCAGTAGTCCCGCAGTAAATCAGCCCCAGCATTTT
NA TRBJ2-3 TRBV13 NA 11 CASSYADTQYF TGTGCCAGCAGCTATGCGGATACGCAGTATTTT
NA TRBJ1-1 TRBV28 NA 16 CASSPVLPGGGGEAFF TGTGCCAGCAGTCCCGTCCTCCCGGGGGGAGGAGGTGAAGCTTTCTTT
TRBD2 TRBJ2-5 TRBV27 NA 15 CASSSSVGRGKTQYF TGTGCCAGCAGTTCCTCGGTAGGGAGGGGAAAGACCCAGTACTTC
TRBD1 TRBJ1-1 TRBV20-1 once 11 CSARKTGRAFF TGCAGTGCTAGGAAGACAGGGAGGGCTTTCTTT
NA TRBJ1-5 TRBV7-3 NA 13 CASSITVNQPQHF TGTGCCAGCAGCATTACGGTGAATCAGCCCCAGCATTTT
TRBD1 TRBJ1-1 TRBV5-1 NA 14 CASTRGQQNTEAFF TGCGCCAGCACCCGGGGACAGCAGAACACTGAAGCTTTCTTT
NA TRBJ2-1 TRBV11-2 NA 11 CASSWGREQFF TGTGCCAGCAGCTGGGGAAGGGAGCAGTTCTTC
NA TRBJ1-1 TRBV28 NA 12 CASSFNDGKAFF TGTGCCAGCAGTTTCAATGACGGAAAAGCTTTCTTT
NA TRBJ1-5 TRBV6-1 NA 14 CASSDLQGRQPQHF TGTGCCAGCAGTGACTTGCAGGGTAGACAGCCCCAGCATTTT
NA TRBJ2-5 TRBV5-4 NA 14 CASSHGRPQETQYF TGTGCCAGCAGCCACGGACGGCCCCAAGAGACCCAGTACTTC
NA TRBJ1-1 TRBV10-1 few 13 CASSENLNTEAFF TGCGCCAGCAGTGAGAATCTGAACACTGAAGCTTTCTTT
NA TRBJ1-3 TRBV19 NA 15 CASSSGHGASDTIYF TGTGCCAGTAGTTCGGGACACGGAGCATCGGACACCATATATTTT
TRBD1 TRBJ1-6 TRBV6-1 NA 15 CASSEPGQGGSPLHF TGTGCCAGCAGTGAACCCGGACAGGGGGGTTCACCCCTCCACTTT
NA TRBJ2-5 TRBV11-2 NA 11 CASSLAGTQYF TGTGCCAGCAGCTTGGCTGGGACCCAGTACTTC
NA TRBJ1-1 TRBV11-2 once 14 CASSLGLMNTEAFF TGTGCCAGCAGCTTAGGCCTCATGAACACTGAAGCTTTCTTT
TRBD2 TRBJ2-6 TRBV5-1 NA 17 CASSLALGGTGANVLTF TGCGCCAGCAGCTTGGCCCTCGGGGGGACTGGGGCCAACGTCCTGACTTTC
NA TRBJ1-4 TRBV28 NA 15 CASSPRPTTNEKLFF TGTGCCAGCAGTCCACGGCCCACAACTAATGAAAAACTGTTTTTT